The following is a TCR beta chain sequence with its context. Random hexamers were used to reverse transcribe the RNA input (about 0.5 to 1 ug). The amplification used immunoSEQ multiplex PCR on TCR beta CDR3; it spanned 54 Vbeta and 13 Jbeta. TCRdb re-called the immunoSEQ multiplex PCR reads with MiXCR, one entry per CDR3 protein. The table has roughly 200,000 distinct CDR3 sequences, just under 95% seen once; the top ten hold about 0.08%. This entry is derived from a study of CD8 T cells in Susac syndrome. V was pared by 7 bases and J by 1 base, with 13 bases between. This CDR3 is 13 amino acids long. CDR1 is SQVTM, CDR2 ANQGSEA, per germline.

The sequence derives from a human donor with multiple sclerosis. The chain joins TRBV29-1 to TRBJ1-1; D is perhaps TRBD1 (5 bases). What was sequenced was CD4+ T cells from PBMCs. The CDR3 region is CSGAGHSNTEAFF. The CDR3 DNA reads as TGCAGCGGGGCTGGACACTCGAACACTGAAGCTTTCTTT.